This is a list of T cell receptor beta chains from one sample in a study of CD8 T cells in ankylosing spondylitis. One entry per CDR3 protein results from TCRdb running MiXCR on the 5' RACE reads. The table has about 840,000 distinct CDR3 sequences, approximately 10% seen once. Sequenced sample: blood, either unsorted or a sorted T cell fraction (not recorded which). The receptor source for this set is a male donor with ankylosing spondylitis. The CDR3 runs from the conserved cysteine through the conserved F or W. The D gene is left open where the match is weak. Some rows have no size entry. The others give once, few or many, or a class for an expanded clone.

CDR3nt,CDR3aa,d_gene,v_gene,j_gene,abundance
TGTGCCAGCAGCGCCTTAAGGACGGATCCCTATGGCTACACCTTC,CASSALRTDPYGYTF,.,TRBV7-2,TRBJ1-2,.
TGTGCCAGCAGCTTAGGGGCAGCGGGGTACGAGCAGTACTTC,CASSLGAAGYEQYF,TRBD2,TRBV7-3,TRBJ2-7,.
TGTGCCAGCACTCGACAGGGGTTGAATTCACCCCTCCACTTT,CASTRQGLNSPLHF,TRBD1,TRBV6-1,TRBJ1-6,many
TGTGCCAGCGCCTATGGGACAGGGACTTACTATGGCTACACCTTC,CASAYGTGTYYGYTF,TRBD1,TRBV9,TRBJ1-2,.
TGCGCCAGCAGCTTGACAGGGTCCGAGCAGTACTTC,CASSLTGSEQYF,.,TRBV5-1,TRBJ2-7,.
TGCTGTGCTAGATTGGGGACTACCAAAGAGACCCAGTACTTC,CCARLGTTKETQYF,TRBD2,TRBV20-1,TRBJ2-5,.
TGCAGCGTTCCGGGACAGGGTTTGGAGACCCAGTACTTC,CSVPGQGLETQYF,TRBD1,TRBV29-1,TRBJ2-5,many
TGCGCCAGCAGCTTGGAGGAGGGTCGGCAGTACTTC,CASSLEEGRQYF,.,TRBV5-1,TRBJ2-7,few
TGCAGTGCTAGTGACACCGGGACAAGCTCAAGTAGCACAGATACGCAGTATTTT,CSASDTGTSSSSTDTQYF,.,TRBV20-1,TRBJ2-3,few
TGCAGTACCTCGGCGGTGCGGGGGGGCTACAATGAGCAGTTCTTC,CSTSAVRGGYNEQFF,TRBD2,TRBV20-1,TRBJ2-1,few
TGCGCCAGCAGCCCGGGTGTAGGGGTAGTGCAGCCCCAGCATTTT,CASSPGVGVVQPQHF,.,TRBV5-1,TRBJ1-5,.
TGTGCCATCAGCCGGGGGAGAGACCCCGGCACAGATACGCAGTATTTT,CAISRGRDPGTDTQYF,.,TRBV10-3,TRBJ2-3,few
TGTGCCAGCAGCTTAGGTCCAGCGGGGCGCTCCTACGAGCAGTACTTC,CASSLGPAGRSYEQYF,TRBD2,TRBV7-2,TRBJ2-7,.
TGCGCCAGCAGCTTTGGGACAGGATGGTCATTCTACGAGCAGTACTTC,CASSFGTGWSFYEQYF,TRBD1,TRBV5-1,TRBJ2-7,many
TGTGCCAGCACCCGGGCGGGGTACCAAGAGACCCAGTACTTC,CASTRAGYQETQYF,.,TRBV12-3/TRBV12-4,TRBJ2-5,.
TGTGCCAGCAGCCAACGACAATACGGGGATACGCAGTATTTT,CASSQRQYGDTQYF,.,TRBV6-1,TRBJ2-3,many
TGCGCCAGCAGCCACTCACCCGGGCTCTCCTACGAGCAGTACTTC,CASSHSPGLSYEQYF,.,TRBV4-3,TRBJ2-7,few
TGTGCCATCAGTTCCACCGGGACTAGTTTTTTAGGCTACCCAGATACGCAGTATTTT,CAISSTGTSFLGYPDTQYF,TRBD2,TRBV10-3,TRBJ2-3,once
TGCGCCAGCAGCTTCGGTGGTTTAGGAGGGGGACCTGGTGGTGGCTACACCTTC,CASSFGGLGGGPGGGYTF,.,TRBV5-1,TRBJ1-2,.
TGCGCCAGCAGCCCTGTGGTGGGGACTGAAGCTTTCTTT,CASSPVVGTEAFF,.,TRBV4-3,TRBJ1-1,few
TGCGCCAGCAGCCGCATAGGACAGCGTAATGAAAAACTGTTTTTT,CASSRIGQRNEKLFF,.,TRBV4-3,TRBJ1-4,many
TGTGCCAGCGAATATACAGGGGTGAACACTGAAGCTTTCTTT,CASEYTGVNTEAFF,TRBD1,TRBV11-2,TRBJ1-1,few
TGTGCCAGCAGCCGGGACCCGTTATCCCCTACCGTCCCGTTC,CASSRDPLSPTVPF,.,TRBV7-9,TRBJ2-7,few
TGTGCCAGCAGCTTAGCAGGGGGCCACGAGCAGTACTTC,CASSLAGGHEQYF,TRBD1,TRBV12-3/TRBV12-4,TRBJ2-7,many
TGCAGTGCTAGCCTCGGACAGGGTGACGAGCAGTACTTC,CSASLGQGDEQYF,TRBD1,TRBV20-1,TRBJ2-7,many
TGTGCCAGCAGTGTGGGACAGGGATGGACAGATACGCAGTATTTT,CASSVGQGWTDTQYF,TRBD1,TRBV6-1,TRBJ2-3,.
TGCAGTGCTAGCGTCGAGACGAAGAACAATGAGCAGTTCTTC,CSASVETKNNEQFF,.,TRBV20-1,TRBJ2-1,.
TGTGCCAGCAACTCTGGGGTCACAGATACGCAGTATTTT,CASNSGVTDTQYF,.,TRBV6-2/TRBV6-3,TRBJ2-3,.
TGCGCCAGCAGTTGGGACAGCAGACAAGAGACCCAGTACTTC,CASSWDSRQETQYF,TRBD1,TRBV5-1,TRBJ2-5,few
TGTGCCAGCAGCCCGACAGGGATCGTACCCGGGGAGCTGTTTTTT,CASSPTGIVPGELFF,TRBD1,TRBV12-3/TRBV12-4,TRBJ2-2,few
TGTGCCATCAGTGAAGTGGACAGGGCCTACGAGCAGTACTTC,CAISEVDRAYEQYF,TRBD1,TRBV10-3,TRBJ2-7,few
TGTGCCACCAGACGTAGGGGGCCTGGGGCCAACGTCCTGACTTTC,CATRRRGPGANVLTF,TRBD1,TRBV6-1,TRBJ2-6,.
TGTGCCAGCACCCCCGGACGGGCCTACGAGCAGTACTTC,CASTPGRAYEQYF,.,TRBV6-1,TRBJ2-7,many
TGCGCCAGCAGCCAGGCCGTGTTGGGGGGAAACACCATATATTTT,CASSQAVLGGNTIYF,.,TRBV4-3,TRBJ1-3,few
TGTGCCAGCAGCCAAGACACGAGGGTATGGGGCTACACCTTC,CASSQDTRVWGYTF,.,TRBV14,TRBJ1-2,few
TGCGCCAGCAGTTTGGACAGGTCCCCAGCTGGCTACACCTTC,CASSLDRSPAGYTF,TRBD1,TRBV5-1,TRBJ1-2,.
TGCGCCAGCAGCTTGGGCAACGGGAATGAGCAGTTCTTC,CASSLGNGNEQFF,.,TRBV5-1,TRBJ2-1,.
TGCGCCAGCAGCAACACAGGGGACGAGACCCAGTACTTC,CASSNTGDETQYF,TRBD1,TRBV5-1,TRBJ2-5,.
TGCAGTGCTAGATACCCAGGAGCGACAGATACGCAGTATTTT,CSARYPGATDTQYF,.,TRBV20-1,TRBJ2-3,.
TGTGCCAGCAGCTTAAAATGGGAAGAGACCCAGTACTTC,CASSLKWEETQYF,.,TRBV7-9,TRBJ2-5,few
TGCGCCAGCAGCCAGATCTTGGGAGTCATCGGGGAGCTGTTTTTT,CASSQILGVIGELFF,.,TRBV4-1,TRBJ2-2,many
TGCGCCAGCAGCTTCCAAGGGGGGTACAACACCGGGGAGCTGTTTTTT,CASSFQGGYNTGELFF,.,TRBV5-1,TRBJ2-2,many
TGCAGTGCTGACAGGGGGCGCGTGAACACTGAAGCTTTCTTT,CSADRGRVNTEAFF,TRBD1,TRBV20-1,TRBJ1-1,few
TGTGCCACCTCGGGGTTTGCTAACTATGGCTACACCTTC,CATSGFANYGYTF,.,TRBV4-2,TRBJ1-2,few